This T cell receptor beta chain comes out of a study of neurological immune-mediated disorders. The length of the CDR3 is 15 residues. Germline V gene sequence: CDR1 SNHLY, CDR2 FYNNEI. V was trimmed by 8 bases and J by 2 bases, leaving 15 bases between them. This clonotype has a count of ten or more. Each CDR3 protein gets one entry after TCRdb re-called the 5' RACE reads with MiXCR. The sample shows about 41,000 distinct CDR3 sequences, approximately 15% of them seen only once. Source material: CD4+ T cells from blood. This receptor was identified in a woman aged 55 to 70 with HTLV-1-associated myelopathy (HAM/TSP). The V gene is TRBV2, the J gene TRBJ2-2; D is unclear. CDR3 sequence reads: CASAPSMANTGELFF. CDR3 in DNA: TGTGCCAGCGCCCCGTCTATGGCTAACACCGGGGAGCTGTTTTTT. The whole variable domain, filled in from reference TRBV2 and TRBJ2-2, reads EPEVTQTPSHQVTQMGQEVILRCVPISNHLYFYWYRQILGQKVEFLVSFYNNEISEKSEIFDDQFSVERPDGSNFTLKIRSTKLEDSAMYFCASAPSMANTGELFFGEGSRLTVL.